These 15 T cell receptor beta chains share one sample of origin, sequenced in a study of T-cell memory formation after mild COVID-19 (dated by TCRdb to 2020 to 2023). The library was built by means of 5' RACE. The sequencer was an Illumina NovaSeq 6000. The public reads were reprocessed in TCRdb via fastp at Q25 and MiXCR, keeping in-frame beta chains. Each record represents a unique CDR3 protein, reported with the most common genes and DNA among its rows. Recorded for this sample are roughly 400,000 distinct CDR3 sequences; 24% of them occurred a single time. Jointly, the top ten make up 8.8% of the sample. Source material: PBMCs or a T cell subset sorted from them (not recorded which). All receptors derive from an adult woman who had mild COVID-19 (a few samples of this study predate the infection). The sample titles of this study are shuffled in the database, so cell type and time point are left out; the donor was told from shared clones.

This clonotype came up a few times. This rearrangement joins TRBV3-1 to TRBJ2-7, with 7 bases that match TRBD2. Germline V gene data show CDR1 as LGHDT and CDR2 as YNNKEL (reference sequence). The CDR3 is made up of 15 amino acids. The trim removed 0 bases at V and 4 bases at J, leaving 6 bases unmatched. DNA for the CDR3: TGTGCCAGCAGCCAAGATGCAGGACTAGGGTACGAGCAGTACTTC. Protein sequence: CASSQDAGLGYEQYF.

This clonotype was seen a single time. The V call is TRBV4-2, the J call TRBJ2-2; 9 positions agree with TRBD1. Germline loops: CDR1 LGHNA, CDR2 YNFKEQ. The CDR3 has 15 amino acids. The J segment lost 7 bases and the V segment lost 4 bases, leaving 7 bases of the junction unmatched. DNA for the CDR3: TGTGCCAGCAGCCTTCGGACAGGGGCTGGCGGGGAGCTGTTTTTT. It specifies CASSLRTGAGGELFF.

The chain is built from TRBV7-8 and TRBJ1-4; D is unresolved. Germline V gene lookup returns CDR1 SGHVS and CDR2 FQNEAQ. This CDR3 is built from 18 residues. The V end lost 7 bases, the J end lost 0 bases, and 21 bases lay between the germline ends. The CDR3 region is CASTPPRAFTTTNEKLFF. CDR3 nucleotide sequence: TGTGCCAGCACCCCCCCGAGGGCTTTCACCACAACTAATGAAAAACTGTTTTTT.

This clonotype has only a few counts. CDR3 DNA sequence: TGTGCCATTCGGGGACTGACGAACACCGGGGAGCTGTTTTTT. Amino acid sequence: CAIRGLTNTGELFF. The chain couples TRBV11-2 to TRBJ2-2, with a tentative D call TRBD2 (6 bases). The CDR3 length is 14 residues. The V end was cut by 10 bases, the J end by 0 bases, with 12 bases between. CDR1 SGHAT and CDR2 FQNNGV come from the germline V gene.

The rearrangement links TRBV18 to TRBJ1-2; TRBD1 might be the D (6 bases). CDR1 and CDR2 (germline): KGHSH, LQKENI. V was trimmed by 5 bases and J by 4 bases, leaving 14 bases between them. The CDR3 contains 14 residues. The CDR3 protein is CASSETGKVYGYTF. CDR3 in DNA: TGTGCCAGCTCAGAGACAGGAAAAGTCTATGGCTACACCTTC.

The table lists this clonotype with a count of one. The rearrangement uses TRBV20-1 and TRBJ2-3, with D unclear. This CDR3 has 13 amino acids. The germline CDR1 and CDR2 sequences are DFQATT and SNEGSKA (reference sequence). V was trimmed by 2 bases and J by 0 bases, leaving 6 bases between them. CDR3 protein: CSARHGSTDTQYF. The CDR3 region has the DNA TGCAGTGCTAGACATGGGAGCACAGATACGCAGTATTTT.

The CDR3 sequence is CASSLQRAYNEQFF. The CDR3 DNA is TGTGCCAGCAGCTTACAGCGGGCCTACAATGAGCAGTTCTTC. This rearrangement joins TRBV7-2 to TRBJ2-1, with D possibly TRBD2 on 6 matching bases. With 2 bases removed from V and 2 bases from J, the gap between germline ends came to 7 bases. The CDR3 has 14 residues. The germline V gene encodes CDR1 SGHTA and CDR2 FQGNSA.

This clonotype showed up just a few times. The J gene is TRBJ1-1, the V gene TRBV4-3; 9 bases align to TRBD1. J lost 4 bases, V lost 2 bases, and 5 bases had no gene match. This CDR3 contains 15 residues. CDR1 LGHNA and CDR2 YSLEER come from the germline V gene. CDR3 nucleotides: TGCGCCAGCAGCCAAACAGGGGGCTTGGGCACTGAAGCTTTCTTT. This encodes CASSQTGGLGTEAFF.

This chain uses TRBV12-3 or TRBV12-4 with TRBJ2-7; 11 bases align to TRBD1. The CDR3 sequence is 17 residues long. V dropped 1 base and J dropped 4; count of bases not matched to a gene: 9. The CDR3 spells CASSLVRTGGSRYEQYF. DNA of the CDR3: TGTGCCAGCAGTTTAGTTAGGACAGGGGGCAGTCGGTACGAGCAGTACTTC.

DNA of the CDR3: TGTGCCAGCAGCTTGGGACTAGCGGGGGGACGGGTCACCGGGGAGCTGTTTTTT. Translating gives CASSLGLAGGRVTGELFF. J is TRBJ2-2 and V is TRBV11-2, with 15 bases identical to TRBD2. The CDR3 runs 18 residues. Germline CDR1 reads SGHAT; CDR2 reads FQNNGV. V was pared by 3 bases and J by 4 bases, with 6 bases of the junction left unmatched.

This clonotype was counted only a few times. The V and J genes are TRBV7-9 and TRBJ2-3, with 7 positions matching TRBD1. This CDR3 comprises 17 residues. The trim removed 5 bases at V and 4 bases at J, leaving 15 bases unmatched. Per the germline V gene, CDR1 is SEHNR and CDR2 is FQNEAQ (reference sequence). The CDR3 DNA reads TGTGCCAGCAGCCCAGCGTTGGGCAGGGGGTTGTCAGATACGCAGTATTTT. Its protein product is CASSPALGRGLSDTQYF.

The chain uses TRBV20-1 and TRBJ2-2; TRBD2 matches 8 bases. The CDR3 has 14 amino acids. The germline CDR1 and CDR2 sequences are DFQATT and SNEGSKA (reference sequence). Trimming at V came to 5 bases and at J to 4 bases, leaving 6 bases not matched to a gene. CDR3 sequence: CSAVTSGITGELFF. CDR3 nucleotides: TGCAGTGCTGTCACTAGCGGTATCACCGGGGAGCTGTTTTTT.

The rearrangement links TRBV7-3 to TRBJ2-3; TRBD2 might be the D (6 bases). The CDR3 consists of 13 residues. Germline V lookup: CDR1 SGHTA, CDR2 FQGTGA. V was cut by 5 bases and J by 2 bases, with 8 bases left in between. CDR3 coding DNA: TGTGCCAGCAGCCCGGGGGTCACAGATACGCAGTATTTT. This codes for CASSPGVTDTQYF.

There are many counts of this clonotype. The chain joins TRBV15 to TRBJ2-6; tentative D call: TRBD2 (5 bases). Germline V gene lookup returns CDR1 LNHNV and CDR2 YYDKDF (reference sequence). Deletions cut 2 bases from V and 0 bases from J, with 14 bases between. The CDR3 has 18 residues. In DNA form, the CDR3 reads TGTGCCACCAGCAGATCTAGCTCCAGTTCCTCTGGGGCCAACGTCCTGACTTTC. Residues: CATSRSSSSSSGANVLTF.

This rearrangement joins TRBV4-1 to TRBJ2-3; 10 nucleotides align to TRBD2. Germline values: CDR1 MGHRA, CDR2 YSYEKL. The CDR3 totals 15 residues. The V segment lost 1 base and the J segment 6 bases; nucleotides outside the gene matches: 4. In nucleotides, the CDR3 is TGCGCCAGCAGCCAAGTAAGCGGGAGGGCTGATACGCAGTATTTT. Its protein is CASSQVSGRADTQYF.